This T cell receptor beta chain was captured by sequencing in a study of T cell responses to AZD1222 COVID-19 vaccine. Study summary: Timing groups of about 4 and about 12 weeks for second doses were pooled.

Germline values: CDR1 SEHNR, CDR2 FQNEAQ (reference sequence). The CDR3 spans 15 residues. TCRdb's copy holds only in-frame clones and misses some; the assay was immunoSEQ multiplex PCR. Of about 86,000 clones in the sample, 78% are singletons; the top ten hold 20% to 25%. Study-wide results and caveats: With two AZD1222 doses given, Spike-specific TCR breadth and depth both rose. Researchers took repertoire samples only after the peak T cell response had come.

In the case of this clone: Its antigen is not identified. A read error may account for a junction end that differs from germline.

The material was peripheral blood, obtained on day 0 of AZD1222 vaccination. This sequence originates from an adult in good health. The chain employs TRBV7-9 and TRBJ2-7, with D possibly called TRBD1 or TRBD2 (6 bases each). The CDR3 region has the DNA TGTGCCAGCAGCTTAGGGTCCTTACTTGGTGGGGGGCCGCACTTC. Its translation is CASSLGSLLGGGPHF.